One and the same sample provided the 3 T cell receptor beta chains below, sequenced in a study of T-cell reconstitution after alpha-beta-depleted transplantation in children (dated by TCRdb to the mid-2010s). Library preparation employed PCR. TCRdb names Illumina HiSeq 2500 as the instrument used. Molecular barcoding was employed in the preparation of TCR libraries, with unique molecular identifiers being used to normalize TCRbeta repertoire quantification. The raw public data were reprocessed by TCRdb itself: fastp quality trimming at Q25, MiXCR clonotype calling, in-frame beta chains only. Each CDR3 protein gets just one entry, which takes the most common genes and DNA from the rows behind it. The sample table holds 85,000 to 120,000 distinct CDR3 sequences, of which 7.5% to 9% were seen once. The ten largest clones capture over 15% of the sample. In the paper's terms, the treatment or condition label means: allogeneic hematopoietic cell transplantation with graft depleted of TCRalphabeta T cells and CD19 B cells.

The sample was PBMCs, taken before TCRalphabeta/CD19-depleted stem cell transplant. Receptor source: a boy younger than 10 with acute lymphoblastic leukemia, due to receive a stem cell transplant.

Only a few counts were recorded for this clonotype. The chain uses TRBV7-2 and TRBJ2-3; 7 nucleotides match TRBD1. This CDR3 has 15 amino acids. Unmatched junction bases numbered 5, after V lost 1 base and J lost 4 bases. Per the germline V gene, CDR1 is SGHTA and CDR2 is FQGNSA. As DNA, the CDR3 is TGTGCCAGCAGCTTAGTCCCAACAGGGGCAGATACGCAGTATTTT. Translated, it gives CASSLVPTGADTQYF. Complete variable domain (other parts from reference TRBV7-2 and TRBJ2-3): GAGVSQSPSNKVTEKGKDVELRCDPISGHTALYWYRQSLGQGLEFLIYFQGNSAPDKSGLPSDRFSAERTGGSVSTLTIQRTQQEDSAVYLCASSLVPTGADTQYFGPGTRLTVL.

This clonotype has more than one count but fewer than ten. The gene calls are TRBV5-1 and TRBJ1-2; 8 bases line up with TRBD1. The CDR3 has 16 residues. The V gene's germline CDR1 is SGHRS and CDR2 YFSETQ. V was pared by 3 bases and J by 3 bases, with 10 bases of the junction left unmatched. The CDR3 region has the DNA TGCGCCAGCAGCTACCTCTCACAGGGGGAGTACTATGGCTACACCTTC. It specifies CASSYLSQGEYYGYTF. Complete variable domain (other parts from reference TRBV5-1 and TRBJ1-2): KAGVTQTPRYLIKTRGQQVTLSCSPISGHRSVSWYQQTPGQGLQFLFEYFSETQRNKGNFPGRFSGRQFSNSRSEMNVSTLELGDSALYLCASSYLSQGEYYGYTFGSGTRLTVV.

This clonotype was counted at least ten times. The rearrangement joins TRBV7-9 to TRBJ1-5; D remains unclear. Germline V lookup: CDR1 SEHNR, CDR2 FQNEAQ (reference sequence). There are 12 residues in the CDR3. V gave up 1 base and J gave up 3 bases, with 1 base separating them. The CDR3 loop reads CASSLDNQPQHF. CDR3 DNA: TGTGCCAGCAGCTTAGACAATCAGCCCCAGCATTTT.